This TCR beta chain emerged from a study of blood T cell repertoires in COVID-19. Study-level information: Sites across the United States, Italy and Spain contributed samples from acute and convalescent COVID-19. PBMCs, B-cell-depleted T cells, or T cells provided the cDNA or gDNA that made up the material.

In the study's own analysis: Amplification of reference gene primers provided the estimated nucleated cell counts. The method was immunoSEQ multiplex PCR; TCRdb's version includes in-frame clones alone and lacks a portion of them. The DNA gave D and trimming, while V, J and clone size come from that table. The sample lists fewer than 200,000 clones; about nine tenths were seen once. Germline CDR1 SGHTA, CDR2 FQGNSA. V shed 0 bases and J shed 2 bases, with 13 bases lying between them. The CDR3 extends over 16 amino acids. This clone is a singleton in its sample. The sequenced material came from peripheral blood. The chain joins TRBV7-2 to TRBJ1-2, with a weak D call TRBD1 (6 bases). This clonotype was sampled from a young man who had recovered from COVID-19. DNA of the CDR3: TGTGCCAGCAGCTTAGCGTTCAGGGGACCCAACTATGGCTACACCTTC. Its translation: CASSLAFRGPNYGYTF.